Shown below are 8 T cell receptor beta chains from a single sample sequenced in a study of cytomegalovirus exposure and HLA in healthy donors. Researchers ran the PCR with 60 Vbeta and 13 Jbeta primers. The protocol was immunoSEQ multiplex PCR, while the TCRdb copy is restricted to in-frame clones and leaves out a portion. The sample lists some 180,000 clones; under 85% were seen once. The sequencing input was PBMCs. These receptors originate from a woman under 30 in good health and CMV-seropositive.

The CDR3 here is CASSRHANEQFF. For the CDR3, the DNA is TGTGCCAGCAGCCGACACGCCAATGAGCAGTTCTTC. V gene TRBV14 combines with J gene TRBJ2-1; D remains ambiguous. CDR1 is SGHDN and CDR2 is FVKESK in the germline V gene. V was cut by 4 bases and J by 6 bases, with 7 bases left in between. The CDR3 contains 12 residues.

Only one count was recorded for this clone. DNA for the CDR3: TGTGCCAGCAGTTACTCGGGGACAGCGAACACCGGGGAGCTGTTTTTT. Translating gives CASSYSGTANTGELFF. V gene TRBV6-5 combines with J gene TRBJ2-2, with 7 bases that match TRBD1. The germline CDR1 and CDR2 sequences are MNHEY and SVGAGI. V dropped 0 bases and J dropped 0; count of bases not matched to a gene: 1. The CDR3 spans 16 residues.

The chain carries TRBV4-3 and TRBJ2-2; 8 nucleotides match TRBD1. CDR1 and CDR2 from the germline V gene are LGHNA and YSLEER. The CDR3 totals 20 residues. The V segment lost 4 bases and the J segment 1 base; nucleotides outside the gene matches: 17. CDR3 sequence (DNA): TGCGCCAGCAGCCCTGTAATCCCACTTAAAGACAGGGGGAACACCGGGGAGCTGTTTTTT. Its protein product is CASSPVIPLKDRGNTGELFF.

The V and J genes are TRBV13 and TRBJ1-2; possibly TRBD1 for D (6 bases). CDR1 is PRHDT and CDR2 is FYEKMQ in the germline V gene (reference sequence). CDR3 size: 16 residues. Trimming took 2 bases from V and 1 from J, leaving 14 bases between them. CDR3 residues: CASSLYLQGFNYGYTF. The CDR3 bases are TGTGCCAGCAGCTTATACCTACAGGGTTTTAACTATGGCTACACCTTC.

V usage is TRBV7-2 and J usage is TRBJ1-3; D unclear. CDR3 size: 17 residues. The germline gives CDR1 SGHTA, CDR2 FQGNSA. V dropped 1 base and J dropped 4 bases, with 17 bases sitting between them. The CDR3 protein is CASSLGEGRWEGNTIYF. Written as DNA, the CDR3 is TGTGCCAGCAGCTTAGGGGAGGGCAGATGGGAGGGAAACACCATATATTTT. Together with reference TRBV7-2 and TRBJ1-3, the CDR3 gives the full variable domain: GAGVSQSPSNKVTEKGKDVELRCDPISGHTALYWYRQSLGQGLEFLIYFQGNSAPDKSGLPSDRFSAERTGGSVSTLTIQRTQQEDSAVYLCASSLGEGRWEGNTIYFGEGSWLTVV.

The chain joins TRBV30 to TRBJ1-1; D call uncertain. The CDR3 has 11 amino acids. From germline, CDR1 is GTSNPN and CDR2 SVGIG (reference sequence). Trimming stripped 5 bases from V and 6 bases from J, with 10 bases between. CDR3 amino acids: CAWRGSAEAFF. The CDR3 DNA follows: TGTGCCTGGCGCGGGAGCGCTGAAGCTTTCTTT.

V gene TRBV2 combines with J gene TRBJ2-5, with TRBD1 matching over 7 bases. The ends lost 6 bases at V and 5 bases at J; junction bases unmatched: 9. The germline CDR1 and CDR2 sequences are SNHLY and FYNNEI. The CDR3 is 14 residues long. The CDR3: CASRTDRVSETQYF. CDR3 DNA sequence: TGTGCCAGCAGAACCGACAGGGTTTCCGAGACCCAGTACTTC. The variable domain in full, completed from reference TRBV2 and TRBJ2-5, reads EPEVTQTPSHQVTQMGQEVILRCVPISNHLYFYWYRQILGQKVEFLVSFYNNEISEKSEIFDDQFSVERPDGSNFTLKIRSTKLEDSAMYFCASRTDRVSETQYFGPGTRLLVL.

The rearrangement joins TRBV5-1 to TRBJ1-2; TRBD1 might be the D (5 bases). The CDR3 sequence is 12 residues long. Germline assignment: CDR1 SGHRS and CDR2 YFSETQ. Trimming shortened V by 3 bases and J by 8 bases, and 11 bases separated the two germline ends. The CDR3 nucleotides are TGCGCCAGCAGCTCCGGGTCAGGGGGCTACACCTTC. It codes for CASSSGSGGYTF. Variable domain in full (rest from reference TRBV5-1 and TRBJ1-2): KAGVTQTPRYLIKTRGQQVTLSCSPISGHRSVSWYQQTPGQGLQFLFEYFSETQRNKGNFPGRFSGRQFSNSRSEMNVSTLELGDSALYLCASSSGSGGYTFGSGTRLTVV.